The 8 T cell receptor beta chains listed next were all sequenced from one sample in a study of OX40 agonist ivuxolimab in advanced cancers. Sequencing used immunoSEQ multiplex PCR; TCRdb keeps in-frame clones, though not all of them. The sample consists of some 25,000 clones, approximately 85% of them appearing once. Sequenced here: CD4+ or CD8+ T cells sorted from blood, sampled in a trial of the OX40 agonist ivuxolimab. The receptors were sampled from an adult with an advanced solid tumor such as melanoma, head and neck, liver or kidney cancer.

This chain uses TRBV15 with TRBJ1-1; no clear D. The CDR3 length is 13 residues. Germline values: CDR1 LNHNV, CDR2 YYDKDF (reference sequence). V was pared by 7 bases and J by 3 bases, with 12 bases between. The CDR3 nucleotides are TGTGCCACCATCGGGTTCATGGACACTGAAGCTTTCTTT. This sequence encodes CATIGFMDTEAFF.

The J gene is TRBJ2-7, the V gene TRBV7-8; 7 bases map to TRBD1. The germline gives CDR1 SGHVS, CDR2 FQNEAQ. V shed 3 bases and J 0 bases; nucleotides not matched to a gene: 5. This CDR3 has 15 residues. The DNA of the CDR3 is TGTGCCAGCAGCTTTACCGGGACAGCCTCCTACGAGCAGTACTTC. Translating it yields CASSFTGTASYEQYF. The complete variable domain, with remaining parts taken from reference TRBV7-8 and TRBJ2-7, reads GAGVSQSPRYKVAKRGQDVALRCDPISGHVSLFWYQQALGQGPEFLTYFQNEAQLDKSGLPSDRFFAERPEGSVSTLKIQRTQQEDSAVYLCASSFTGTASYEQYFGPGTRLTVT.

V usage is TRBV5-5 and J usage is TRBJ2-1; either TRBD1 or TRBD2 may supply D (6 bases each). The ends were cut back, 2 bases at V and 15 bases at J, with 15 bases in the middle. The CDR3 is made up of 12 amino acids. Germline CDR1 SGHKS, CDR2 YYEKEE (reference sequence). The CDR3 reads CASSFDGGTWFF. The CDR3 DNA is TGTGCCAGCAGCTTCGACGGGGGCACGTGGTTCTTC.

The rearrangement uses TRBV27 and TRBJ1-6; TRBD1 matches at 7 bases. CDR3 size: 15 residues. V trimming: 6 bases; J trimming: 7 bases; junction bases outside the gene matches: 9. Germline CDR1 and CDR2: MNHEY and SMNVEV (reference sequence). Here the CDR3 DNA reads TGTGCCAGCAGCCTACAGGGGATGGGGAATTCACCCCTCCACTTT. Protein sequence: CASSLQGMGNSPLHF.

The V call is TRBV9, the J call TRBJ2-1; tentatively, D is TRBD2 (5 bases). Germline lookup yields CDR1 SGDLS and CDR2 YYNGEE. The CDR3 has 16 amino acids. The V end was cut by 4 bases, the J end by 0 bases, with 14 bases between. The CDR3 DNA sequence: TGTGCCAGCAGCCTTGGACTGCAAAGCTCCTACAATGAGCAGTTCTTC. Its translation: CASSLGLQSSYNEQFF.

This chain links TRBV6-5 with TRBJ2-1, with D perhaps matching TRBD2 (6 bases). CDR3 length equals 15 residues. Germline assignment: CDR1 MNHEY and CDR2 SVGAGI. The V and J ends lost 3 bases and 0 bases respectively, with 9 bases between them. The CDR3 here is CASSYYGSSYNEQFF. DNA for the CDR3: TGTGCCAGCAGTTATTACGGGAGCTCCTACAATGAGCAGTTCTTC.

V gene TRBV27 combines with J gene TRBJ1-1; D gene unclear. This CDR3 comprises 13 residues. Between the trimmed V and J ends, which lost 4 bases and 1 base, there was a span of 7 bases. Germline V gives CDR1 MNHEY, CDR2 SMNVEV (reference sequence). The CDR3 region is CASSYSGNTEAFF. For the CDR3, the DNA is TGTGCCAGCAGTTATTCAGGGAACACTGAAGCTTTCTTT.

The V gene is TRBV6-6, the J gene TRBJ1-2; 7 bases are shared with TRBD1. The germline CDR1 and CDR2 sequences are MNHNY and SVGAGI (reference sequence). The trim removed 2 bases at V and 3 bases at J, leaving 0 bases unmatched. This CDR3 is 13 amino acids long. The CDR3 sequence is CASSYGTDYGYTF. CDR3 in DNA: TGTGCCAGCAGTTACGGGACAGACTATGGCTACACCTTC.